This paragraph covers one TCR beta chain sequence. The antigen is not known. The CDR3 covers 15 residues. The germline CDR1 and CDR2 sequences are LGHDT and YNNKEL (reference sequence). Trimming took off 3 bases at V and 0 bases at J, with 9 bases between the two ends. This sample is drawn from a study of T cells after yellow fever vaccination. Conversion of TCR transcripts into cDNA relied on 5'RACE template switching, which added a universal primer site and UMIs. TCRdb re-called the 5' RACE reads through MiXCR, storing one row per CDR3 protein. The repertoire has about 400,000 distinct CDR3 sequences, 6.2% of them found once; the top ten carry over 14%. Study observations and caveats: Across the CD4 and CD8 compartments, a small share of clonotypes was present in both.

The specimen was PBMCs, collected 5 days after the yellow fever booster vaccination. The clonotype was recovered from a man under 40 who received the YFV17D yellow fever vaccine. This sequence joins TRBV3-1 and TRBJ2-1; D is uncertain. The chain's CDR3 is CASSQVRTSYNEQFF. Here the CDR3 DNA reads TGTGCCAGCAGCCAGGTCCGGACCTCCTACAATGAGCAGTTCTTC.